Below are 23 T cell receptor beta chains sequenced from a single sample in a study of blood T cell repertoires in COVID-19. Here immunoSEQ multiplex PCR was the method, and the copy in TCRdb shows in-frame clones only, minus some. The sample gives roughly 150,000 clones, 80% to 90% of which show up once; roughly 2.5% is in the top ten. The sample was peripheral blood. These TCRs come from an elderly woman with COVID-19, enrolled during active disease.

This chain links TRBV3-1 (or the pseudogene TRBV3-2) with TRBJ2-7; 9 nucleotides line up with TRBD2. CDR1 is LGHDT and CDR2 is YNNKEL in the germline V gene (reference sequence). Trimming took 0 bases from V and 8 from J; bases not matched to a gene: 8. This CDR3 contains 15 residues. CDR3 amino acids: CASSQEREGGGKQYF. The DNA of the CDR3 is TGTGCCAGCAGCCAAGAGCGGGAGGGGGGCGGAAAGCAGTACTTC.

This chain connects TRBV11-2 to TRBJ2-2; D might be TRBD1 (6 bases). The germline V gene encodes CDR1 SGHAT and CDR2 FQNNGV. The V and J ends lost 5 bases and 7 bases respectively, with 17 bases between them. The CDR3 is 15 residues long. CDR3 in DNA: TGTGCCAGCAGCAAGAGTACAGGGTCGGGCGGGGAGCTGTTTTTT. The encoded protein is CASSKSTGSGGELFF.

CDR3 amino acids: CSAREMGLSGNEQFF. As DNA, the CDR3 is TGCAGCGCTCGTGAAATGGGACTATCGGGCAATGAGCAGTTCTTC. The chain carries TRBV29-1 and TRBJ2-1; TRBD2 aligns across 7 bases. CDR3 length: 15 residues. The ends lost 7 bases at V and 6 bases at J; junction bases unmatched: 15. CDR1 and CDR2 from the germline V gene are SQVTM and ANQGSEA.

V usage is TRBV12-3 or TRBV12-4 and J usage is TRBJ1-2; 7 nucleotides line up with TRBD1. The CDR3 spans 13 residues. V shed 6 bases, J shed 2 bases, and the junction held 3 bases outside the gene matches. The CDR3 bases are TGTGCCAGCAGACAGGACAGGAACTATGGCTACACCTTC. The encoded protein is CASRQDRNYGYTF.

In its sample, this clone was seen a few times. V and J are TRBV5-1 and TRBJ2-5; 7 bases map to TRBD2. Trimming removed 1 base from V and 5 bases from J; junction bases left unmatched: 2. CDR3 length: 13 residues. The V gene's germline CDR1 is SGHRS and CDR2 YFSETQ. This chain's CDR3 is CASSLTSAETQYF. CDR3 nucleotides: TGCGCCAGCAGCTTGACTAGCGCCGAGACCCAGTACTTC. Complete variable domain (other parts from reference TRBV5-1 and TRBJ2-5): KAGVTQTPRYLIKTRGQQVTLSCSPISGHRSVSWYQQTPGQGLQFLFEYFSETQRNKGNFPGRFSGRQFSNSRSEMNVSTLELGDSALYLCASSLTSAETQYFGPGTRLLVL.

V gene TRBV30 combines with J gene TRBJ1-1; D is uncertain. CDR3 length: 12 amino acids. Trimming pared 2 bases from V and 4 bases from J, leaving 8 bases between. Germline V lookup: CDR1 GTSNPN, CDR2 SVGIG (reference sequence). This CDR3 is CAWSRVVTEAFF. The CDR3 DNA follows: TGTGCCTGGAGTCGTGTAGTCACTGAAGCTTTCTTT.

The chain carries TRBV5-6 and TRBJ2-5, with a tentative D call TRBD2 (6 bases). This CDR3 has 16 residues. Germline CDR1 is SGHDT and CDR2 is YYEEEE. V was pared by 7 bases and J by 2 bases, with 21 bases between. The CDR3 region has the DNA TGTGCCAGCCGCGGAGGACAAGGGACTTTTCAAGAGACCCAGTACTTC. The encoded protein is CASRGGQGTFQETQYF.

V and J are TRBV27 and TRBJ2-3, with 12 nucleotides matching TRBD1. The CDR3 spans 21 residues. V dropped 5 bases and J dropped 4; count of bases not matched to a gene: 22. Looked up from germline, CDR1 is MNHEY and CDR2 is SMNVEV (reference sequence). The CDR3 nucleotides read TGTGCCAGCAGTCACCTCCTCGGGACAGGGGGCAGAGCGGGACTCTCAGATACGCAGTATTTT. Translation: CASSHLLGTGGRAGLSDTQYF.

V usage is TRBV29-1 and J usage is TRBJ2-3; 16 bases line up with TRBD2. The CDR3 has 17 amino acids. Trimming cost V 7 bases and J 0 bases; bases outside gene matches: 7. CDR1 and CDR2 (germline): SQVTM, ANQGSEA. The CDR3 coding sequence is TGCAGCGCCGTGGGACTAGCGGGGGGGTCAAGCACAGATACGCAGTATTTT. This codes for CSAVGLAGGSSTDTQYF.

The chain combines TRBV30 with TRBJ1-6; D might be TRBD1 (5 bases). The V end was cut by 2 bases, the J end by 7 bases, with 15 bases between. CDR1 GTSNPN and CDR2 SVGIG come from the germline V gene (reference sequence). The CDR3 has 15 amino acids. The CDR3 region is CAWSLVQGGNSPLHF. DNA for the CDR3: TGTGCCTGGAGTCTCGTTCAGGGCGGAAATTCACCCCTCCACTTT.

This chain connects TRBV4-2 to TRBJ2-5; D is perhaps TRBD2 (6 bases). The CDR3 is 14 residues long. Trimming cost V 0 bases and J 3 bases, with 8 bases left between them. CDR1 and CDR2 from the germline V gene are LGHNA and YNFKEQ. The CDR3 protein is CASSQDRLEETQYF. CDR3 DNA sequence: TGTGCCAGCAGCCAAGATCGACTAGAAGAGACCCAGTACTTC.

Only a few counts were recorded for this clone. The V gene is TRBV2, the J gene TRBJ2-4, with TRBD1 matching 7 bases. The germline V gene encodes CDR1 SNHLY and CDR2 FYNNEI. The CDR3 runs 13 residues. The CDR3 DNA reads as TGTGCAGCAGCCTACAGGGGCAAAAACATTCAGTACTTC. Translating gives CAAAYRGKNIQYF. Full variable domain (rest looked up from reference TRBV2 and TRBJ2-4): EPEVTQTPSHQVTQMGQEVILRCVPISNHLYFYWYRQILGQKVEFLVSFYNNEISEKSEIFDDQFSVERPDGSNFTLKIRSTKLEDSAMYFCAAAYRGKNIQYFGAGTRLSVL.

The J gene is TRBJ2-1, the V gene TRBV7-8; TRBD1 matches at 8 bases. CDR3 length: 16 amino acids. Germline CDR1 and CDR2: SGHVS and FQNEAQ. With 5 bases clipped from V and 3 bases from J, the junction kept 9 bases outside the gene matches. In DNA form, the CDR3 reads TGTGCCAGCAGCACCCACAGGGGGAAGGGCTACAATGAGCAGTTCTTC. It is translated as CASSTHRGKGYNEQFF.

The chain recombines TRBV6-5 with TRBJ1-2; 7 bases line up with TRBD1. Trimming removed 3 bases from V and 6 bases from J; junction bases left unmatched: 4. CDR3 length: 13 amino acids. Germline-derived CDR1 and CDR2 are MNHEY and SVGAGI. The CDR3 here is CASSYWTGHGYTF. The CDR3 nucleotides read TGTGCCAGCAGTTATTGGACAGGACATGGCTACACCTTC.

The V call is TRBV19, the J call TRBJ2-3, with 7 bases identical to TRBD2. After removal of 4 bases from V and 3 bases from J, the junction contained 19 bases not matched to a gene. Germline loops: CDR1 LNHDA, CDR2 SQIVND (reference sequence). This CDR3 region has 19 residues. The CDR3, as DNA: TGTGCCAGTAGTACCTATAAAGCCGTCAGCGGGAATCCTACAGATACGCAGTATTTT. Its protein is CASSTYKAVSGNPTDTQYF. Using reference TRBV19 and TRBJ2-3 for the parts outside the CDR3, the full variable domain is DGGITQSPKYLFRKEGQNVTLSCEQNLNHDAMYWYRQDPGQGLRLIYYSQIVNDFQKGDIAEGYSVSREKKESFPLTVTSAQKNPTAFYLCASSTYKAVSGNPTDTQYFGPGTRLTVL.

The chain recombines TRBV5-1 with TRBJ1-1; D gene ambiguous. V lost 6 bases and J 1 base, leaving 10 bases between the germline ends. Germline V lookup: CDR1 SGHRS, CDR2 YFSETQ. The CDR3 is made up of 13 amino acids. The CDR3 nucleotides read TGCGCCAGCAAAGGTTGGGCGAACACTGAAGCTTTCTTT. This codes for CASKGWANTEAFF. The full variable domain, rest sourced from reference TRBV5-1 and TRBJ1-1, is KAGVTQTPRYLIKTRGQQVTLSCSPISGHRSVSWYQQTPGQGLQFLFEYFSETQRNKGNFPGRFSGRQFSNSRSEMNVSTLELGDSALYLCASKGWANTEAFFGQGTRLTVV.

The chain has TRBV5-1 and TRBJ2-3; 10 positions agree with TRBD2. The CDR3 is 15 amino acids. Germline V gives CDR1 SGHRS, CDR2 YFSETQ. Losses at the gene ends were 6 bases for V and 4 bases for J; bases not matched to a gene: 8. CDR3 bases: TGCGCCAGCACCTCAGTAGCGGGAGGACCAGATACGCAGTATTTT. This translates into CASTSVAGGPDTQYF.

The J gene is TRBJ1-5, the V gene TRBV6-2 or TRBV6-3, with 8 bases matching TRBD1. Germline-derived CDR1 and CDR2 are MNHEY and SVGEGT. The CDR3 covers 15 residues. Trimming cost V 2 bases and J 5 bases; bases outside gene matches: 5. Here the CDR3 DNA reads TGTGCCAGCAGTTACCTGGCAGGGGGCGATCAGCCCCAGCATTTT. Translating gives CASSYLAGGDQPQHF.

The chain joins TRBV6-1 to TRBJ1-2, with TRBD1 identical over 8 bases. Germline V CDR1 and CDR2: MNHNS, SASEGT. The CDR3 is 14 amino acids. J was trimmed by 6 bases and V by 1 base; bases with no gene match: 4. This CDR3 is CASSEERTGNGYTF. CDR3 DNA sequence: TGTGCCAGCAGTGAAGAGAGGACAGGGAATGGCTACACCTTC.

The chain has TRBV2 and TRBJ2-1; 10 positions agree with TRBD1. Looked up from germline, CDR1 is SNHLY and CDR2 is FYNNEI. V gave up 10 bases and J gave up 7 bases; unmatched junction bases: 10. This CDR3 has 14 residues. The CDR3 nucleotides read TGTGCCATCACCGGGGACAGGGGTACGAATGAGCAGTTCTTC. Amino acids: CAITGDRGTNEQFF.

V usage is TRBV2 and J usage is TRBJ1-2; 9 positions agree with TRBD1. The germline CDR1 and CDR2 sequences are SNHLY and FYNNEI. J lost 2 bases, V lost 7 bases, and 5 bases had no gene match. This CDR3 has 14 amino acids. The CDR3 DNA sequence: TGTGCCAGCACCCCGGGACAGGGAAACTATGGCTACACCTTC. This encodes CASTPGQGNYGYTF.

This sequence joins TRBV11-2 and TRBJ2-3, with TRBD1 matching 8 bases. Germline V CDR1 and CDR2: SGHAT, FQNNGV. With V trimmed by 2 bases and J by 2 bases, 3 bases remained unmatched. The CDR3 covers 15 residues. CDR3 sequence reads: CASSLQGAPTDTQYF. DNA of the CDR3: TGTGCCAGCAGCTTACAGGGGGCCCCCACAGATACGCAGTATTTT.

The CDR3 DNA follows: TGTGCCAGCAGCGTACTCTCCTCCTGGGGCGGTGGACGACACACCGGGGAGCTGTTTTTT. As protein: CASSVLSSWGGGRHTGELFF. The chain employs TRBV9 and TRBJ2-2; D perhaps matches TRBD1 (5 bases). The germline V gene has CDR1 SGDLS and CDR2 YYNGEE. V lost 1 base to trimming and J lost 3 bases, with 25 bases between them. This CDR3 region has 20 residues.